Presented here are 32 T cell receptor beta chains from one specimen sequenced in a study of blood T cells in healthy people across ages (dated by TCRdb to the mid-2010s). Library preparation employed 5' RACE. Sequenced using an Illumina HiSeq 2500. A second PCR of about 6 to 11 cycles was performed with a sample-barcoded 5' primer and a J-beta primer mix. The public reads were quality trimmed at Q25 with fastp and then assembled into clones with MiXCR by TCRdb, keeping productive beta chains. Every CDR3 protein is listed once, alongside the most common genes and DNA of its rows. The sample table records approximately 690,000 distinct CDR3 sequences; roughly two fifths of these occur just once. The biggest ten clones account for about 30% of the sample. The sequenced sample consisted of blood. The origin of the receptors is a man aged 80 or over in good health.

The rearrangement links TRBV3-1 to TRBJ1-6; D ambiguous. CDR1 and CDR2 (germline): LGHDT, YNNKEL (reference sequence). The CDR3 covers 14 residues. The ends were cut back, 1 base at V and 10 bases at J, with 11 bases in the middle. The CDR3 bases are TGTGCCAGCAGCCAAGTGGTGAGTAAATCACCCCTCCACTTT. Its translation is CASSQVVSKSPLHF.

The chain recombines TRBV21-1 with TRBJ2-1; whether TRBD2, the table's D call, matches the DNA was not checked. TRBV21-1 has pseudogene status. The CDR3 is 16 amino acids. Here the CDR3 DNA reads TGTGCCAGCAGCAAAGGGCTAGCGGGTGAACAAGAGACCCAGTTCTTC. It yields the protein CASSKGLAGEQETQFF.

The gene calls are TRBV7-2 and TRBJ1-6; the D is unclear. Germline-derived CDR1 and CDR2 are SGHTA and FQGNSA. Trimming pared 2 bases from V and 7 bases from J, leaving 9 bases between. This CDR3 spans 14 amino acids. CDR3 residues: CASSLLGPNSPLHF. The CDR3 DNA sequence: TGTGCCAGCAGCTTACTCGGGCCAAATTCACCCCTCCACTTT.

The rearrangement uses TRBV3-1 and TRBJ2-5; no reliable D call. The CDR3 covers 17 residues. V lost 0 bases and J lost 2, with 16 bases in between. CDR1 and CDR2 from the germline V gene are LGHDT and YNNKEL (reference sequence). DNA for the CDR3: TGTGCCAGCAGCCAAGATCGTGCCAGGCTGATGCAAGAGACCCAGTACTTC. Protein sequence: CASSQDRARLMQETQYF.

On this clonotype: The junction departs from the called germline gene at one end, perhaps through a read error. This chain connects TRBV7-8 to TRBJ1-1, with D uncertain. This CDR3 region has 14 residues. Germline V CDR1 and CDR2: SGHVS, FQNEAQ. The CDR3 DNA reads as TGTGCCAGCAGCCTAGCGGGCGTGAACACTGAAGCTTTCTTT. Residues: CASSLAGVNTEAFF.

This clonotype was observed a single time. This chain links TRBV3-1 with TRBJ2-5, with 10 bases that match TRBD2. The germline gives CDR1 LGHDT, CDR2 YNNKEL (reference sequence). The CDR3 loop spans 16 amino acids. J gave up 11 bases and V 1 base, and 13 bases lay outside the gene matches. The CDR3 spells CASSQALAGEGNEQYF. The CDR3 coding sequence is TGTGCCAGCAGCCAAGCTCTAGCGGGAGAGGGAAATGAGCAGTACTTC.

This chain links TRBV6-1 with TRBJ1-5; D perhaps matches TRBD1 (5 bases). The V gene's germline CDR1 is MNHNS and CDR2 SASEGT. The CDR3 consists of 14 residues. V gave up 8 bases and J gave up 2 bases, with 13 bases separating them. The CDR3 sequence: CASVGTIGNQPQHF. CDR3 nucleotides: TGTGCCAGCGTGGGGACCATTGGCAATCAGCCCCAGCATTTT.

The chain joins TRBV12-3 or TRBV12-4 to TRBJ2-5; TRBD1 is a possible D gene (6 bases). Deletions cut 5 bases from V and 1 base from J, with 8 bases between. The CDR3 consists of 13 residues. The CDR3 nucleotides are TGTGCCAGCAGTGACAGGTTCCAAGAGACCCAGTACTTC. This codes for CASSDRFQETQYF.

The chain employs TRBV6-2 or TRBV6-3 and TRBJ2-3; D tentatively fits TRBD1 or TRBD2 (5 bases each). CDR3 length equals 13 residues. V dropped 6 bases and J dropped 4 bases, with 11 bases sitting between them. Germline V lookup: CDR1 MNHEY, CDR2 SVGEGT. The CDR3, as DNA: TGTGCCAGCAGACCCAGGGACCCAGATACGCAGTATTTT. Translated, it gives CASRPRDPDTQYF.

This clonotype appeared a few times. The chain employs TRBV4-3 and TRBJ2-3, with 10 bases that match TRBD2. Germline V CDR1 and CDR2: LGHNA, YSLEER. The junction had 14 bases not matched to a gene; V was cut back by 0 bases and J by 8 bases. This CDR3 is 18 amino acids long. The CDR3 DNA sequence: TGCGCCAGCAGCCAAGAACCTAGCGGGAGTTCGACGGGAGGTACGCAGTATTTT. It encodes CASSQEPSGSSTGGTQYF.

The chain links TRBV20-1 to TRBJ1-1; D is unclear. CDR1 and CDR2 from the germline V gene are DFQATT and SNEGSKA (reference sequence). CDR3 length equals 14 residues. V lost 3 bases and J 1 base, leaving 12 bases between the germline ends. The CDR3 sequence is CSARKSRRNTEAFF. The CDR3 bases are TGCAGTGCTAGGAAGTCGCGGAGGAACACTGAAGCTTTCTTT.

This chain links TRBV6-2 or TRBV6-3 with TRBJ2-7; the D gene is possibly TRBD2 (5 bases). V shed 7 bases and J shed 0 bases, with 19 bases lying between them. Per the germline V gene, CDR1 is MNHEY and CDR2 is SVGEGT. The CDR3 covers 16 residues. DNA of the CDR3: TGTGCCAGCACCCCTGGGCTGCGGAGGAGCTCCTACGAGCAGTACTTC. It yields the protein CASTPGLRRSSYEQYF.

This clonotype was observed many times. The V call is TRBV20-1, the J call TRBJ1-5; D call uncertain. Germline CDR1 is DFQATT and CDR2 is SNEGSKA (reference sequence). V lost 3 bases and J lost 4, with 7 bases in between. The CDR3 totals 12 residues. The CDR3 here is CSASDRNQPQHF. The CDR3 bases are TGCAGTGCTAGCGATCGTAATCAGCCCCAGCATTTT.

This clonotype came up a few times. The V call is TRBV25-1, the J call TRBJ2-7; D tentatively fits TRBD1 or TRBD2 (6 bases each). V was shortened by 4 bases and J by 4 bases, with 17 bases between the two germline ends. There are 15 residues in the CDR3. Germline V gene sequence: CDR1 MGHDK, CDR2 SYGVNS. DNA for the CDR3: TGTGCCAGCAGTGGGGTAGGGGGAGGAAAGTACGAGCAGTACTTC. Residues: CASSGVGGGKYEQYF.

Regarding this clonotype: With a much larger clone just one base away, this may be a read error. This chain's CDR3 is CATSRGGSHNEQFF. CDR3 in DNA: TGTGCCACCAGCAGAGGAGGATCCCACAATGAGCAGTTCTTC. This rearrangement joins TRBV15 to TRBJ2-1, with D hard to call. CDR3 length equals 14 residues. The ends were cut back, 1 base at V and 5 bases at J, with 9 bases in the middle. Germline V gene sequence: CDR1 LNHNV, CDR2 YYDKDF (reference sequence). The full variable domain, in which reference TRBV15 and TRBJ2-1 provide the parts outside the CDR3, is DAMVIQNPRYQVTQFGKPVTLSCSQTLNHNVMYWYQQKSSQAPKLLFHYYDKDFNNEADTPDNFQSRRPNTSFCFLDIRSPGLGDTAMYLCATSRGGSHNEQFFGPGTRLTVL.

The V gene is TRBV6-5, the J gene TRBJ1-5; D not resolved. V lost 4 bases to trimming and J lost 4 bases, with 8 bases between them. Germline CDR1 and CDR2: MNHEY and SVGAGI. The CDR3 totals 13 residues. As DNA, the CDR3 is TGTGCCAGCAGTTGGGCAGTAAATCAGCCCCAGCATTTT. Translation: CASSWAVNQPQHF.

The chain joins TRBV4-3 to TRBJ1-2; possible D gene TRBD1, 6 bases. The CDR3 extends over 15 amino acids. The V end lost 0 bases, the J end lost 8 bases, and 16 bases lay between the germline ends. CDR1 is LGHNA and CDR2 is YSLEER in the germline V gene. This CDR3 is CASSQDGQGRWGYTF. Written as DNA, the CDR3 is TGCGCCAGCAGCCAAGATGGGCAGGGGAGGTGGGGCTACACCTTC.

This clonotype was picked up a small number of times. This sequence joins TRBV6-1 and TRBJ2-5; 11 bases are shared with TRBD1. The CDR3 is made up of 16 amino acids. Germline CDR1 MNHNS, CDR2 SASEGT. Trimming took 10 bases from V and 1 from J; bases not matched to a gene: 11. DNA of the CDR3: TGTGCCACTAACCTTGGACAGGGGGCTTTCCAAGAGACCCAGTACTTC. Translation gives CATNLGQGAFQETQYF.

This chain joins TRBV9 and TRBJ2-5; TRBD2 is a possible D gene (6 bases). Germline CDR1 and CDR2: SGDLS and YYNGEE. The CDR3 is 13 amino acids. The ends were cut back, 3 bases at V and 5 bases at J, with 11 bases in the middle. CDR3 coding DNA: TGTGCCAGCAGCGCTGCCGCGGGGGAGACCCAGTACTTC. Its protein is CASSAAAGETQYF.

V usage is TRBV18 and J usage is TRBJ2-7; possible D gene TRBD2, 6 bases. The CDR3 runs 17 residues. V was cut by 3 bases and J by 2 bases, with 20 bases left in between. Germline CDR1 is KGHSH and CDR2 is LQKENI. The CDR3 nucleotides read TGTGCCAGCTCACCTCAGGCGGGGACCATTGGGCCCTACGAGCAGTACTTC. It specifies CASSPQAGTIGPYEQYF. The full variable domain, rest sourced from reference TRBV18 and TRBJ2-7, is NAGVMQNPRHLVRRRGQEARLRCSPMKGHSHVYWYRQLPEEGLKFMVYLQKENIIDESGMPKERFSAEFPKEGPSILRIQQVVRGDSAAYFCASSPQAGTIGPYEQYFGPGTRLTVT.

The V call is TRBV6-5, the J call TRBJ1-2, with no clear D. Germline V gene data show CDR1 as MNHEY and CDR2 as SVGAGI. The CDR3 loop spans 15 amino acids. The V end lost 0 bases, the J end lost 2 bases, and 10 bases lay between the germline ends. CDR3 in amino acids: CASSYSTEPNYGYTF. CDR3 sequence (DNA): TGTGCCAGCAGTTACTCTACGGAACCCAACTATGGCTACACCTTC.

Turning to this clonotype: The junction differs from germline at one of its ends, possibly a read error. CDR3 loop: CASSKGTSGGADMQYF. The CDR3 DNA is TGTGCCAGCAGCAAAGGGACTAGCGGGGGGGCAGATATGCAGTATTTT. V and J are TRBV12-3 or TRBV12-4 and TRBJ2-3, with TRBD2 matching 16 bases. This CDR3 contains 16 residues.

The CDR3 protein is CASTNQADTQYF. For the CDR3, the DNA is TGTGCCAGCACTAATCAGGCAGATACGCAGTATTTT. The rearrangement uses TRBV6-2 or TRBV6-3 and TRBJ2-3, with no clear D. V lost 7 bases, J lost 4 bases, and 9 bases lay in between. The CDR3 has 12 residues. CDR1 is MNHEY, CDR2 SVGEGT, per germline.

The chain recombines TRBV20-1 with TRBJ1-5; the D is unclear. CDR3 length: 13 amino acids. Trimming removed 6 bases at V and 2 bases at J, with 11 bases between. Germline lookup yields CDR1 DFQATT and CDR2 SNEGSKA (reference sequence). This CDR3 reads CSAIRNGNQPQHF. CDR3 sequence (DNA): TGCAGTGCAATAAGGAACGGCAATCAGCCCCAGCATTTT.

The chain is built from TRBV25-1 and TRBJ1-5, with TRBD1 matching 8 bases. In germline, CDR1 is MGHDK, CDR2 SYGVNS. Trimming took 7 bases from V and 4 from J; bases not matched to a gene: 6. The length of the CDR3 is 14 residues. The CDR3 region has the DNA TGTGCCAGCAAGGAGACAGGGGTTAATCAGCCCCAGCATTTT. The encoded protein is CASKETGVNQPQHF.

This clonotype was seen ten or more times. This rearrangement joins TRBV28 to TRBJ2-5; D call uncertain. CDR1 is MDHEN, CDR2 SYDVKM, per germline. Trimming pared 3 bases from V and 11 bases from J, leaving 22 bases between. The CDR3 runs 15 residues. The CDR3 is CASSFFTELGRRQYF. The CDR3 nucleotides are TGTGCCAGCAGTTTTTTCACAGAATTGGGAAGACGGCAGTACTTC.

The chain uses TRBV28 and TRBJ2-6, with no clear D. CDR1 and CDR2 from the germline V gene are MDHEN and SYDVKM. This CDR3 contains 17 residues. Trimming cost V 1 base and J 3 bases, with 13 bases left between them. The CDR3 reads CASSLFGAALGANVLTF. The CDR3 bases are TGTGCCAGCAGTTTATTTGGCGCGGCGCTTGGGGCCAACGTCCTGACTTTC.

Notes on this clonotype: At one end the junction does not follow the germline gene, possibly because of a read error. The CDR3 DNA sequence: TGTGCCTGCAGTTACGGGGGGATCGGTAATCAGCCCCAGCATTTT. It is translated as CACSYGGIGNQPQHF. The chain combines TRBV6-2 or TRBV6-3 with TRBJ1-5; tentative D call: TRBD1 (5 bases). This CDR3 comprises 15 residues. Germline values: CDR1 MNHEY, CDR2 SVGEGT.

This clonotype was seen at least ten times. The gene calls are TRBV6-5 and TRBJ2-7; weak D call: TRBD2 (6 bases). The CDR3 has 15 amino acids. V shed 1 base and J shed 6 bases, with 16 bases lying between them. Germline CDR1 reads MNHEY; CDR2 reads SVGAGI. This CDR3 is CASSYFGGKVGEQYF. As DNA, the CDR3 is TGTGCCAGCAGTTACTTCGGGGGTAAGGTAGGCGAGCAGTACTTC.

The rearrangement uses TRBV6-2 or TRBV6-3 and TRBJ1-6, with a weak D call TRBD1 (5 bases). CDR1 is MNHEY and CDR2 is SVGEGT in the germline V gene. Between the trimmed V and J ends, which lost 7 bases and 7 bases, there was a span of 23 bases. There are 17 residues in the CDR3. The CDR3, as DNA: TGTGCCAGCATCCTAGGGACCCAGGGAGCGAGGAATTCACCCCTCCACTTT. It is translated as CASILGTQGARNSPLHF.

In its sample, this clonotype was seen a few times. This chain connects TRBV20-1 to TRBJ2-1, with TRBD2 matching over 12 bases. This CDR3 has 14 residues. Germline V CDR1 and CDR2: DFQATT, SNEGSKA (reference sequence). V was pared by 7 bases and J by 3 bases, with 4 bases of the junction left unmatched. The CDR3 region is CSVGTSGFYNEQFF. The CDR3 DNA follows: TGCAGTGTTGGGACTAGCGGGTTCTACAATGAGCAGTTCTTC.

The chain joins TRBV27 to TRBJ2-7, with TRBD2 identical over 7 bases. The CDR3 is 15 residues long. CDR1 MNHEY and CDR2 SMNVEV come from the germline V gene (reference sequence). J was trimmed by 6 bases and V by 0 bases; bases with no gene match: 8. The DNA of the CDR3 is TGTGCCAGCAGTTTATCCGGACTAGAGCTACCCGAGCAGTACTTC. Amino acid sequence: CASSLSGLELPEQYF.